One and the same sample provided the 21 T cell receptor beta chains below, sequenced in a study of blood T cell repertoires in COVID-19. Only in-frame clones appear in the TCRdb table, and some are missing; sequencing was by immunoSEQ multiplex PCR. The table records some 300,000 clones, more than 90% of them present only once. Input material: PBMCs or T cells enriched from blood (not recorded which). The receptors were sampled from a woman aged 30 to 39 who had been exposed to COVID-19.

The rearrangement uses TRBV5-1 and TRBJ2-7, with 12 bases lining up with TRBD1. The CDR3 length is 14 residues. Unmatched junction bases numbered 5, after V lost 4 bases and J lost 6 bases. The germline CDR1 and CDR2 sequences are SGHRS and YFSETQ. This CDR3 is CASSPRDRGPEQYF. CDR3 sequence (DNA): TGCGCCAGCAGCCCCCGGGACAGGGGGCCCGAGCAGTACTTC. Supplemented by reference TRBV5-1 and TRBJ2-7, the full variable domain reads KAGVTQTPRYLIKTRGQQVTLSCSPISGHRSVSWYQQTPGQGLQFLFEYFSETQRNKGNFPGRFSGRQFSNSRSEMNVSTLELGDSALYLCASSPRDRGPEQYFGPGTRLTVT.

The chain has TRBV27 and TRBJ2-7; D is possibly TRBD1 (5 bases). The CDR3 length is 17 residues. Germline CDR1 reads MNHEY; CDR2 reads SMNVEV (reference sequence). The ends were cut back, 6 bases at V and 1 base at J, with 22 bases in the middle. CDR3 residues: CASRPTLGRALSYEQYF. The CDR3 bases are TGTGCCAGCAGACCAACCCTAGGCAGGGCCCTTTCCTACGAGCAGTACTTC.

The genes are TRBV5-1 and TRBJ1-2; TRBD1 matches 9 bases. V lost 4 bases to trimming and J lost 8 bases; unmatched junction nucleotides: 12. The CDR3 is made up of 15 amino acids. Germline V gene lookup returns CDR1 SGHRS and CDR2 YFSETQ. The CDR3 is CASSRPPGQGKGYTF. DNA of the CDR3: TGCGCCAGCAGCCGCCCTCCGGGACAGGGCAAGGGCTACACCTTC.

The chain employs TRBV7-9 and TRBJ2-7, with 8 positions matching TRBD2. The V segment lost 3 bases and the J segment 7 bases; nucleotides outside the gene matches: 11. This CDR3 is built from 15 residues. Per the germline V gene, CDR1 is SEHNR and CDR2 is FQNEAQ (reference sequence). CDR3: CASSLGRSGGREQYF. Here the CDR3 DNA reads TGTGCCAGCAGCTTGGGTCGGAGCGGGGGACGGGAGCAGTACTTC.

This chain connects TRBV5-1 to TRBJ2-7; 7 bases align to TRBD1. CDR1 is SGHRS, CDR2 YFSETQ, per germline. V was pared by 3 bases and J by 6 bases, with 3 bases of the junction left unmatched. CDR3 size: 12 residues. The CDR3 region is CASSSRQGEQYF. The CDR3 nucleotides read TGCGCCAGCAGCTCCCGACAGGGCGAGCAGTACTTC.

In its sample, this clone was seen once. CDR3 in DNA: TGTGCCACCAGCAGAGAAGGGGCGGGGGCCTACGAGCAGTACTTC. As protein: CATSREGAGAYEQYF. This chain uses TRBV15 with TRBJ2-7; 7 nucleotides line up with TRBD2. Germline V gives CDR1 LNHNV, CDR2 YYDKDF (reference sequence). The V and J ends lost 0 bases and 2 bases, in that order; junction bases with no gene match: 4. The CDR3 spans 15 residues.

The chain combines TRBV6-6 with TRBJ1-5; D call uncertain. CDR1 and CDR2 from the germline V gene are MNHNY and SVGAGI (reference sequence). There are 14 residues in the CDR3. Trimming pared 4 bases from V and 3 bases from J, leaving 10 bases between. The CDR3 region is CASSFGPINQPQHF. The CDR3 coding sequence is TGTGCCAGCAGTTTTGGGCCAATCAATCAGCCCCAGCATTTT.

The V gene is TRBV20-1, the J gene TRBJ2-3, with TRBD2 identical over 8 bases. The germline gives CDR1 DFQATT, CDR2 SNEGSKA (reference sequence). This CDR3 region has 14 residues. The trim removed 3 bases at V and 1 base at J, leaving 3 bases unmatched. The CDR3, as DNA: TGCAGTGCTAGTACGACTAGCGGCACAGATACGCAGTATTTT. Its translation: CSASTTSGTDTQYF.

The gene calls are TRBV6-2 or TRBV6-3 and TRBJ1-5, with TRBD1 identical over 12 bases. Germline CDR1 is MNHEY and CDR2 is SVGEGT. J lost 6 bases, V lost 4 bases, and 7 bases had no gene match. This CDR3 region has 16 residues. CDR3 amino acids: CASSLSRDRGRQPQHF. The CDR3 nucleotides are TGTGCCAGCAGTTTGTCCCGGGACAGGGGGCGTCAGCCCCAGCATTTT.

The V call is TRBV7-9, the J call TRBJ1-1; the D gene is possibly TRBD1 (6 bases). CDR3 length: 14 residues. CDR1 is SEHNR, CDR2 FQNEAQ, per germline (reference sequence). Trimming stripped 1 base from V and 11 bases from J, with 17 bases between. Here the CDR3 DNA reads TGTGCCAGCAGCTTAGGTCAGGACAGATACGGGGCTTTCTTT. Encoded protein: CASSLGQDRYGAFF.

The chain is built from TRBV27 and TRBJ1-2, with D possibly being TRBD1 (6 bases). Germline V gives CDR1 MNHEY, CDR2 SMNVEV (reference sequence). Trimming stripped 3 bases from V and 4 bases from J, with 15 bases between. CDR3 size: 15 residues. CDR3 region: CASSLGQGRGYGYTF. In DNA form, the CDR3 reads TGTGCCAGCAGTTTGGGGCAGGGGAGAGGCTATGGCTACACCTTC.

The chain employs TRBV7-3 and TRBJ2-3, with 9 bases aligning to TRBD1. The germline CDR1 and CDR2 sequences are SGHTA and FQGTGA. The CDR3 contains 14 residues. J gave up 5 bases and V 5 bases, and 5 bases lay outside the gene matches. CDR3 in DNA: TGTGCCAGCAGCACGGGACAGGGTGGAGATACGCAGTATTTT. Residues: CASSTGQGGDTQYF.

The chain is built from TRBV7-9 and TRBJ1-4, with 7 bases aligning to TRBD1. V was pared by 6 bases and J by 4 bases, with 5 bases of the junction left unmatched. CDR1 SEHNR and CDR2 FQNEAQ come from the germline V gene (reference sequence). The CDR3 length is 14 residues. The CDR3 DNA sequence: TGTGCCAGCAGACCGGACAGGCTTAATGAAAAACTGTTTTTT. Translating gives CASRPDRLNEKLFF.

The genes are TRBV9 and TRBJ2-3; D remains ambiguous. V was pared by 0 bases and J by 0 bases, with 8 bases between. Per germline, CDR1 SGDLS and CDR2 YYNGEE. The CDR3 is made up of 15 amino acids. In nucleotides, the CDR3 is TGTGCCAGCAGCGTAGGCAGGAAGAGCACAGATACGCAGTATTTT. It translates to CASSVGRKSTDTQYF.

For the CDR3, the DNA is TGTGCCACCAGTGAAAGGGGAGGACTAGCGAAGGTAGATACGCAGTATTTT. The encoded protein is CATSERGGLAKVDTQYF. The rearrangement links TRBV24-1 to TRBJ2-3; the match to TRBD2 covers 9 bases. Germline V gene lookup returns CDR1 KGHDR and CDR2 SFDVKD. V shed 4 bases and J 5 bases; nucleotides not matched to a gene: 12. The CDR3 is made up of 17 amino acids.

This clone was recorded only once. The chain combines TRBV4-1 with TRBJ1-2; 8 bases line up with TRBD1. The J segment lost 8 bases and the V segment lost 0 bases, leaving 8 bases of the junction unmatched. The CDR3 is 15 residues long. Germline CDR1 MGHRA, CDR2 YSYEKL. CDR3 loop: CASSQDLQGAGGYTF. The CDR3 nucleotides are TGCGCCAGCAGCCAAGATTTGCAGGGGGCAGGAGGCTACACCTTC.

The V and J genes are TRBV4-1 and TRBJ2-4; D gene ambiguous. V lost 4 bases, J lost 0 bases, and 10 bases lay in between. The CDR3 extends over 15 amino acids. Germline V CDR1 and CDR2: MGHRA, YSYEKL. CDR3 coding DNA: TGCGCCAGCAGCCCTACCGACATAGCCAAAAACATTCAGTACTTC. It translates to CASSPTDIAKNIQYF.

J is TRBJ2-7 and V is TRBV28; 10 bases map to TRBD1. CDR3 length equals 15 residues. V was clipped by 2 bases and J by 2 bases; unmatched bases: 3. In germline, CDR1 is MDHEN, CDR2 SYDVKM. The CDR3, as DNA: TGTGCCAGCAGTTTAGGACAGGGGGGGGCCTACGAGCAGTACTTC. This gives the protein CASSLGQGGAYEQYF.

This chain uses TRBV7-8 with TRBJ2-7; TRBD1 might be the D (5 bases). The CDR3 is made up of 15 amino acids. V shed 2 bases and J shed 7 bases, with 18 bases lying between them. Germline CDR1 is SGHVS and CDR2 is FQNEAQ. The DNA for the CDR3 is TGTGCCAGCAGCTTATTTGTTGGACCCCAGGGTGAGCAGTACTTC. It is translated as CASSLFVGPQGEQYF.

The rearrangement joins TRBV11-3 to TRBJ2-7; D is perhaps TRBD1 (6 bases). Trimming pared 5 bases from V and 4 bases from J, leaving 12 bases between. The CDR3 runs 13 residues. Germline V gene data show CDR1 as SGHNT and CDR2 as YENEEA. For the CDR3, the DNA is TGTGCCAGCAGCCCCGGGACATGGTACGAGCAGTACTTC. Translation: CASSPGTWYEQYF.

The genes are TRBV2 and TRBJ1-2; TRBD1 matches 8 bases. The ends lost 5 bases at V and 5 bases at J; junction bases unmatched: 4. Germline lookup yields CDR1 SNHLY and CDR2 FYNNEI. This CDR3 spans 13 amino acids. CDR3 sequence (DNA): TGTGCCAGCAGTCGACAGGGGTCGTATGGCTACACCTTC. It encodes CASSRQGSYGYTF.